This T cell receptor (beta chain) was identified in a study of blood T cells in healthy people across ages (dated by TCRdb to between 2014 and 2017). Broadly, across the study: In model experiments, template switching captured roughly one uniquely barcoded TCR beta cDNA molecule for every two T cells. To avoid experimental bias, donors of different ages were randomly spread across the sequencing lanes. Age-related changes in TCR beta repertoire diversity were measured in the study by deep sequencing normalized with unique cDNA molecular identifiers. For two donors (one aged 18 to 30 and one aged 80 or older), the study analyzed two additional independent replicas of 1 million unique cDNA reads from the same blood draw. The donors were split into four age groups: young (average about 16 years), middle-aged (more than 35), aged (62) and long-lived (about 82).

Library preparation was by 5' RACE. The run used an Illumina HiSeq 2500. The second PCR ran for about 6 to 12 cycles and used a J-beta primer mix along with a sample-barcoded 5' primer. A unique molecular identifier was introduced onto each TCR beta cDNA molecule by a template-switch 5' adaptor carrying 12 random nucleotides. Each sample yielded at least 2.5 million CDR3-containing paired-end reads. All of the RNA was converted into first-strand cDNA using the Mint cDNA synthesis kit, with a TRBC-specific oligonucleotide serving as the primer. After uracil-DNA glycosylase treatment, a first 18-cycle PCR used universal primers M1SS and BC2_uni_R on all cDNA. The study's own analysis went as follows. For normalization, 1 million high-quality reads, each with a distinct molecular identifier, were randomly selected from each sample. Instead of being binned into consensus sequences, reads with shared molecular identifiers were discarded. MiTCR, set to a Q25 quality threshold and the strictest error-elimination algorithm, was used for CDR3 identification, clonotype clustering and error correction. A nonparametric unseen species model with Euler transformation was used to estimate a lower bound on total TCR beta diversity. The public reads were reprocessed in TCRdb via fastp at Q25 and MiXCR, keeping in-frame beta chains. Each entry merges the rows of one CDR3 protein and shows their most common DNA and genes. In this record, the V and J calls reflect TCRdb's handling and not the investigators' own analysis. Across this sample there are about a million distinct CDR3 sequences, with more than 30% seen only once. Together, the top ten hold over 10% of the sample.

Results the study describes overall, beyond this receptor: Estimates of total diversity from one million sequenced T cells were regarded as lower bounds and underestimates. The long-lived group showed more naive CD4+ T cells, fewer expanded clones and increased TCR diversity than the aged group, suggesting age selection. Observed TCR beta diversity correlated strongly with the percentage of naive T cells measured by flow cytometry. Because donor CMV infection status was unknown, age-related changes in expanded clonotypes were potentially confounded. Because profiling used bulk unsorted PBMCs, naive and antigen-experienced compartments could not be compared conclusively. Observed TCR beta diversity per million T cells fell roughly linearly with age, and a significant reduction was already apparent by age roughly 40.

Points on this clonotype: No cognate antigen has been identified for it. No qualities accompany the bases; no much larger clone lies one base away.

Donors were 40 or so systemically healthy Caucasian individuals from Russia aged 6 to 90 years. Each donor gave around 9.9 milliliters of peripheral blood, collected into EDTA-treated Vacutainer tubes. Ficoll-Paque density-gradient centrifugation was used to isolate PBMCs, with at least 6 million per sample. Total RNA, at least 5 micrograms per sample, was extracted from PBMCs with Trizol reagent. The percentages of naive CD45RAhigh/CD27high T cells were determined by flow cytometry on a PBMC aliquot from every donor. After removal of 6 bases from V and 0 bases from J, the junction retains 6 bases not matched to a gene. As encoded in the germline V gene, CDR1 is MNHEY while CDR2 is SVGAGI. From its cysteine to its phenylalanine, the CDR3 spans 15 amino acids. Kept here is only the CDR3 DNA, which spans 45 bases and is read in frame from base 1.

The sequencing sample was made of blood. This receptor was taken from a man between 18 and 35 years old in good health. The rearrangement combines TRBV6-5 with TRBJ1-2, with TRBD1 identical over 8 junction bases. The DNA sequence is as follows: TGTGCCAGCAGCTTGTGGACAGGGACTAACTATGGCTACACCTTC. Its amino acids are CASSLWTGTNYGYTF.